Each of the 14 T cell receptor beta chains below was sequenced from the same sample in a study of technical replicates of blood from several donors. Libraries were prepared by immunoSEQ multiplex PCR; TCRdb keeps only in-frame clonotypes and omits some of them. This sample yields approximately 73,000 clones, of which 96% are seen a single time; roughly 0.35% belongs to the top ten. Sequenced input: T cells isolated from PBMCs. Receptor source: a human donor in good health.

The V gene is TRBV6-4, the J gene TRBJ1-1; tentative D call: TRBD1 (6 bases). The CDR3 is made up of 14 amino acids. V dropped 3 bases and J dropped 5 bases, with 13 bases sitting between them. Germline values: CDR1 MRHNA, CDR2 SNTAGT. The CDR3 nucleotides are TGTGCCAGCAGTGAATATATGGGGGCAACTGAAGCTTTCTTT. This encodes CASSEYMGATEAFF.

This chain uses TRBV2 with TRBJ1-5; tentative D call: TRBD1 (5 bases). Trimming pared 1 base from V and 1 base from J, leaving 8 bases between. The length of the CDR3 is 15 residues. Germline CDR1 reads SNHLY; CDR2 reads FYNNEI. The CDR3 spells CASSEGQGSNQPQHF. CDR3 DNA sequence: TGTGCCAGCAGTGAAGGGCAGGGAAGCAATCAGCCCCAGCATTTT.

V gene TRBV6-5 combines with J gene TRBJ1-5; D unresolved. CDR1 and CDR2 (germline): MNHEY, SVGAGI. Trimming cost V 6 bases and J 4 bases, with 10 bases left between them. This CDR3 comprises 13 residues. CDR3 sequence: CASREAGNQPQHF. The CDR3, as DNA: TGTGCCAGCAGAGAGGCTGGGAATCAGCCCCAGCATTTT.

This clone was detected only a few times. The genes are TRBV21-1 and TRBJ1-4. TRBV21-1 is annotated as a pseudogene. The CDR3 is made up of 13 amino acids. The CDR3 protein is CASNARRNEKLFF. CDR3 in DNA: TGTGCCAGCAACGCGAGGAGAAATGAAAAACTGTTTTTT.

The J gene is TRBJ1-2, the V gene TRBV13; D unclear. The CDR3 is 12 amino acids. In germline, CDR1 is PRHDT, CDR2 FYEKMQ (reference sequence). V dropped 2 bases and J dropped 1 base, with 2 bases sitting between them. CDR3 protein: CASSLLNYGYTF. CDR3 in DNA: TGTGCCAGCAGCTTACTTAACTATGGCTACACCTTC.

This clone was detected once. The chain carries TRBV10-3 and TRBJ2-1, with 7 bases lining up with TRBD1. CDR3 size: 15 residues. Germline trimming cut 4 bases from V and 4 bases from J; bases unmatched to any gene: 7. Germline values: CDR1 ENHRY, CDR2 SYGVKD. CDR3 coding DNA: TGTGCCATCAGTGGAAGGACAGGCCAATACAATGAGCAGTTCTTC. Translating gives CAISGRTGQYNEQFF.

The gene calls are TRBV27 and TRBJ2-3; tentatively, D is TRBD2 (5 bases). The CDR3 runs to 13 residues. The germline V gene has CDR1 MNHEY and CDR2 SMNVEV (reference sequence). Trimming shortened V by 8 bases and J by 0 bases, and 9 bases separated the two germline ends. The CDR3 spells CASGVASTDTQYF. The CDR3 DNA reads as TGTGCCAGCGGCGTAGCGAGCACAGATACGCAGTATTTT.

The V gene is TRBV6-5, the J gene TRBJ1-5; 8 nucleotides agree with TRBD1. The J segment lost 7 bases and the V segment lost 3 bases, leaving 5 bases of the junction unmatched. The germline V gene encodes CDR1 MNHEY and CDR2 SVGAGI. This CDR3 has 14 amino acids. In DNA form, the CDR3 reads TGTGCCAGCAGTTATGCCGGACAGGGCCAGCCCCAGCATTTT. Protein sequence: CASSYAGQGQPQHF.

The gene calls are TRBV10-3 and TRBJ1-5; 8 bases align to TRBD1. V lost 10 bases, J lost 3 bases, and 11 bases stayed unmatched. Per germline, CDR1 ENHRY and CDR2 SYGVKD. The CDR3 has 15 amino acids. The CDR3 sequence is CATTRTGQDNQPQHF. DNA of the CDR3: TGTGCCACAACCCGAACGGGACAGGACAATCAGCCCCAGCATTTT.

A single count supports this clone. The chain couples TRBV2 to TRBJ2-7, with a tentative D call TRBD2 (6 bases). Germline CDR1 is SNHLY and CDR2 is FYNNEI. The CDR3 loop spans 12 amino acids. CDR3 in amino acids: CAQRVQTYEQYF. The CDR3 bases are TGTGCTCAGCGGGTCCAGACTTACGAGCAGTACTTC.

The V and J genes are TRBV5-1 and TRBJ2-7; 16 bases agree with TRBD2. This CDR3 spans 17 amino acids. Germline CDR1 reads SGHRS; CDR2 reads YFSETQ. Germline trimming cut 3 bases from V and 5 bases from J; bases unmatched to any gene: 8. CDR3 coding DNA: TGCGCCAGCAGCTGGGGACTAGCGGGAGGGCCCCTCAACGAGCAGTACTTC. Residues: CASSWGLAGGPLNEQYF.

The V gene is TRBV4-1, the J gene TRBJ2-7, with D possibly TRBD1 on 5 matching bases. Trimming cost V 3 bases and J 4 bases, with 13 bases left between them. CDR3 size: 14 residues. Germline-derived CDR1 and CDR2 are MGHRA and YSYEKL. CDR3 residues: CASSHPQGWYEQYF. CDR3 in DNA: TGCGCCAGCAGCCACCCGCAGGGTTGGTACGAGCAGTACTTC.

The chain employs TRBV5-1 and TRBJ1-1; 7 positions agree with TRBD1. Germline CDR1 and CDR2: SGHRS and YFSETQ. The CDR3 length is 13 residues. V was clipped by 0 bases and J by 4 bases; unmatched bases: 0. CDR3 sequence: CASSLDRGTEAFF. In nucleotides, the CDR3 is TGCGCCAGCAGCTTGGACAGGGGCACTGAAGCTTTCTTT.

This clone was detected once. The chain carries TRBV4-1 and TRBJ2-1, with TRBD2 matching over 7 bases. The CDR3 totals 15 residues. Germline CDR1 MGHRA, CDR2 YSYEKL. Trimming removed 1 base from V and 6 bases from J; junction bases left unmatched: 6. DNA of the CDR3: TGCGCCAGCAGCCAAGTGGGAGGGATGGGCAATGAGCAGTTCTTC. Residues: CASSQVGGMGNEQFF.